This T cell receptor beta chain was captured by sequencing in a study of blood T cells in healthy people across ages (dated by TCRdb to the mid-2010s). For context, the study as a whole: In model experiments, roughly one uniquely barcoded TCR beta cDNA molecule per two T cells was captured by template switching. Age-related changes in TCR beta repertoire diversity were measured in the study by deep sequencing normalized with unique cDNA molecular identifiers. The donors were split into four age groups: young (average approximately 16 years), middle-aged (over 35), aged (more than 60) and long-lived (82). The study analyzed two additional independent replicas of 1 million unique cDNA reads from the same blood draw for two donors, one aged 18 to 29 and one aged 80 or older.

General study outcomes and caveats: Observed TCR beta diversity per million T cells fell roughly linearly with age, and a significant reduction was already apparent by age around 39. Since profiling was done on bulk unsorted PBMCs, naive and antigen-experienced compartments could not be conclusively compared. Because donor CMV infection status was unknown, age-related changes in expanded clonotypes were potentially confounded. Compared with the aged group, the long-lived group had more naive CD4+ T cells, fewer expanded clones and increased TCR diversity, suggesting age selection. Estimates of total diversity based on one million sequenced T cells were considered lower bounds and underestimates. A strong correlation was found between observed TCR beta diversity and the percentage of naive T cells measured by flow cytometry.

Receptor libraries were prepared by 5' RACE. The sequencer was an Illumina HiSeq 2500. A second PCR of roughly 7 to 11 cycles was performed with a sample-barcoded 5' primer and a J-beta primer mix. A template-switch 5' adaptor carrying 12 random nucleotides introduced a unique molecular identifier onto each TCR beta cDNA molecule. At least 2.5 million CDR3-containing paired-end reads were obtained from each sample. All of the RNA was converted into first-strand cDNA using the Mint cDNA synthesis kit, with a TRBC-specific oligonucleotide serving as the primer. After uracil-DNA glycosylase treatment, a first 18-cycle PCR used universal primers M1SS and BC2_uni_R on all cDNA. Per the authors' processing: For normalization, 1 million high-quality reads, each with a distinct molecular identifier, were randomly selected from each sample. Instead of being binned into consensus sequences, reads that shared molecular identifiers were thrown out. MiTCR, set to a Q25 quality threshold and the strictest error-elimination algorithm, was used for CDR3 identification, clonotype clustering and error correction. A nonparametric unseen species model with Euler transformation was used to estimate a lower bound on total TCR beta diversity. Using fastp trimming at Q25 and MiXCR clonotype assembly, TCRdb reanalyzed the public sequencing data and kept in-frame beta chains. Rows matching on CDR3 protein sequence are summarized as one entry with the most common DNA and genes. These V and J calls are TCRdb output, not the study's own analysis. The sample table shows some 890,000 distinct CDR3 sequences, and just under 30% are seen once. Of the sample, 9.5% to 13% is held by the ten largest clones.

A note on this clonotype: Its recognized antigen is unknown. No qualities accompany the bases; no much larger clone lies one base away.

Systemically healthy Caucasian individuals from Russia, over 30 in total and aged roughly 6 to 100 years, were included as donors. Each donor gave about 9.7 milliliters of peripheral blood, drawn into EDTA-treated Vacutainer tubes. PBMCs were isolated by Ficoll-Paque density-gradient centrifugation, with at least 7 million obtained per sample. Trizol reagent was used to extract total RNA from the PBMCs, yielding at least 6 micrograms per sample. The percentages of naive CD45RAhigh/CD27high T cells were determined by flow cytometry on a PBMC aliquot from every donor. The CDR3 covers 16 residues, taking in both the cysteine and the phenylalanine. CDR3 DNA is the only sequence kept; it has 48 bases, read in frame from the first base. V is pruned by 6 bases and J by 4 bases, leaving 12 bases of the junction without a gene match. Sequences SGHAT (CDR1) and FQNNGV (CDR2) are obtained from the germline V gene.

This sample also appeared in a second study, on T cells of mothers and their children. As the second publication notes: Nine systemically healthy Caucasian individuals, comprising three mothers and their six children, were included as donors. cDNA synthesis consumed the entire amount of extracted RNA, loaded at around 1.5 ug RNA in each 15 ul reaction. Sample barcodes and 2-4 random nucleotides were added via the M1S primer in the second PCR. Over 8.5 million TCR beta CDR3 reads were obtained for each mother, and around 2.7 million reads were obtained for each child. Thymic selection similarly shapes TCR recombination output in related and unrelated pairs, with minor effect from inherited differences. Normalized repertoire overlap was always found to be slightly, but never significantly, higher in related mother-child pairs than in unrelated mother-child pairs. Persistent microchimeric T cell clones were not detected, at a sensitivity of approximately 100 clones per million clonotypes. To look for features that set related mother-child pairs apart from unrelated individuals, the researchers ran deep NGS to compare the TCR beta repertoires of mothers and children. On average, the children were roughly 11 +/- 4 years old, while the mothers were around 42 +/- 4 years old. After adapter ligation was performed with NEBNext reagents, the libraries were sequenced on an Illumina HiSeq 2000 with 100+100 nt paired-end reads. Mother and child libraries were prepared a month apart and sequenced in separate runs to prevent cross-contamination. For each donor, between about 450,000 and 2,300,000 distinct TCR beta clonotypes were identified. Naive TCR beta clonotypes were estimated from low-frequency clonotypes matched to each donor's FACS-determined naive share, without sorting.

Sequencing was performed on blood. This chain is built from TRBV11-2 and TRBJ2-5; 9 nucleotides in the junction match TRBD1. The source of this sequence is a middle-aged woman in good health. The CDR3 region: CASSLRWTGEGETQYF. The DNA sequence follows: TGTGCCAGCAGTTTAAGATGGACAGGGGAGGGAGAGACCCAGTACTTC.